This is a list of T cell receptor beta chains from one sample in a study of OX40 agonist ivuxolimab in advanced cancers. The method was immunoSEQ multiplex PCR; TCRdb's version includes in-frame clones alone and lacks a portion of them. The sample holds 55,000 to 60,000 clones; 85% are singletons and the top ten take approximately 3%. Sample: CD4+ or CD8+ T cells sorted from blood, taken in a trial of the OX40 agonist ivuxolimab. These receptors originate from an adult with an advanced solid tumor such as melanoma, head and neck, liver or kidney cancer. CDR3s include the opening cysteine and the closing phenylalanine or tryptophan. Each record gives: V gene, clone size, J gene, D gene, CDR3 DNA, CDR3 protein. The D gene is left open where the match is weak. Only some rows state a clone size, as once, few, many or a class for expanded clones.

TRBV2	.	TRBJ1-3	TRBD1	TGTGCCAGCAGCCCTTTGACAGGGAATTTTGGAAACACCATATATTTT	CASSPLTGNFGNTIYF
TRBV7-2	once	TRBJ2-4	.	TGTGCCAGCAGCTTAGATTCGTCAGGGTATAACATTCAGTACTTC	CASSLDSSGYNIQYF
TRBV10-3	.	TRBJ1-1	.	TGTGCCATCAGCACCCAAGGGTTGGACACTGAAGCTTTCTTT	CAISTQGLDTEAFF
TRBV4-2	.	TRBJ2-7	TRBD2	TGTGCCAGCAGCCAAGTTAGCGGGACGACCTACGAGCAGTACTTC	CASSQVSGTTYEQYF
TRBV27	.	TRBJ2-7	.	TGTGCCACCCGACCCCCGCGGCGGGCCTACGAGCAGTACTTC	CATRPPRRAYEQYF
TRBV11-3	.	TRBJ2-7	.	TGTGCCAGCAGCTTAAATGGGCTTCTCGAGCAGTACTTC	CASSLNGLLEQYF
TRBV5-1	.	TRBJ2-5	.	TGTGCCAGCAGCTTGGGTCTGGAGACCCAGTACTTC	CASSLGLETQYF
TRBV6-4	.	TRBJ1-1	TRBD1	TGTGCCAGCAGCTTGACAGGGGGTGGCACTGAAGCTTTCTTT	CASSLTGGGTEAFF
TRBV5-4	.	TRBJ2-6	TRBD2	TGTGCCAGCAGCCCTGGGACTAGCGGGAGTGCTGGGGCCAACGTCCTGACTTTC	CASSPGTSGSAGANVLTF
TRBV5-6	.	TRBJ2-7	TRBD2	TGTGCCAGCAGCTTAGCGGGGGCCTCCTCGGAGCAGTACTTC	CASSLAGASSEQYF
TRBV7-2	.	TRBJ2-2	.	TGTGCCAGCAGCTTAGCGTTTCGGAGTAGGAGGGGCGGGGAGCTGTTTTTT	CASSLAFRSRRGGELFF
TRBV5-5	.	TRBJ1-1	.	TGTGCCAGCAGTGCGGGGTTAGACACTGAAGCTTTCTTT	CASSAGLDTEAFF
TRBV4-2	.	TRBJ1-3	.	TGTGCCAGCAGCCAAGTTACCCCGGAGGACACCATATATTTT	CASSQVTPEDTIYF
TRBV5-1	.	TRBJ2-7	.	TGCGCCAGCAGCTTGTCTAGAAGTAGCTACGAGCAGTACTTC	CASSLSRSSYEQYF
TRBV19	.	TRBJ2-2	TRBD1	TGTGCCAGTAGTATCGGTACAGGGGCAAACACCGGGGAGCTGTTTTTT	CASSIGTGANTGELFF
TRBV6-5	.	TRBJ1-6	.	TGTGCCAGCAGTTACGGAGGGAGTTCACCCCTCCACTTT	CASSYGGSSPLHF
TRBV4-1	.	TRBJ1-4	.	TGCGCCAGCAGCCAAGTTTGGGGCCGCGGCGATGAAAAACTGTTTTTT	CASSQVWGRGDEKLFF
TRBV7-2	.	TRBJ2-5	TRBD1	TGTGCCAGCAGCTCGGGACAGCACCAAGAGACCCAGTACTTC	CASSSGQHQETQYF
TRBV2	.	TRBJ2-5	.	TGTGCCAGCAGTGATCTACTCCAAGAGACCCAGTACTTC	CASSDLLQETQYF
TRBV30	.	TRBJ1-3	TRBD1	TGTGCCTGGAGTGGGGACAGAAACTCTGGAAACACCATATATTTT	CAWSGDRNSGNTIYF
TRBV6-6	.	TRBJ2-3	.	TGTGCCAGCAGTTACGGTGTAAGCACAGATACGCAGTATTTT	CASSYGVSTDTQYF
TRBV5-6	.	TRBJ2-5	.	TGTGCCAGCAGCCCCCTAACAGGGTGGGAGACCCAGTACTTC	CASSPLTGWETQYF
TRBV5-4	.	TRBJ2-4	.	TGTGCCAGCAGCTTTGCGGGACAAGCCAAAAACATTCAGTACTTC	CASSFAGQAKNIQYF
TRBV9	.	TRBJ2-2	TRBD2	TGTGCCAGCGCAGCGAGTTGGGGACTAGCGGGAGAAGGCACCGGGGAGCTGTTTTTT	CASAASWGLAGEGTGELFF
TRBV30	.	TRBJ2-6	.	TGTGCCTGGACTAGGGGTACCTCACTTGTAACTGGGGCCAACGTCCTGACTTTC	CAWTRGTSLVTGANVLTF
TRBV6-6	.	TRBJ1-1	.	TGTGCCAGCAGTTACGGGGGCAGGGGAACGAACACTGAAGCTTTCTTT	CASSYGGRGTNTEAFF
TRBV6-6	.	TRBJ2-7	TRBD1	TGTGCCAGCAGTTACAGACAGGGCGGCGAGCAGTACTTC	CASSYRQGGEQYF
TRBV7-3	.	TRBJ2-5	TRBD1	TGTGCCAGCAGCTTACCCCACGGGACAGGTTGGTGGGTCGGGGTCGAAGAGACCCAGTACTTC	CASSLPHGTGWWVGVEETQYF
TRBV19	.	TRBJ2-3	.	TGTGCCAGTAGTATTAGAGTCGGGTACACAGATACGCAGTATTTT	CASSIRVGYTDTQYF
TRBV7-2	.	TRBJ2-5	TRBD1	TGTGCCAGCAGCTTATTCGGGACAGGCCTTCAAGAGACCCAGTACTTC	CASSLFGTGLQETQYF
TRBV29-1	.	TRBJ2-1	.	TGCAGCGAGATGGACAGAACCAATGAGCAGTTCTTC	CSEMDRTNEQFF
TRBV11-1	.	TRBJ2-3	.	TGTGCCAGCAGCCCGGGGGCTAGCACAGATACGCAGTATTTT	CASSPGASTDTQYF
TRBV30	.	TRBJ1-2	.	TGTGCCTGGAGTCCCGACCAGCCCCTCTATGGCTACACCTTC	CAWSPDQPLYGYTF
TRBV29-1	.	TRBJ2-6	TRBD1	TGCAGCGTTTCGGGCAGGGGGTTCTCTGGGGCCAACGTCCTGACTTTC	CSVSGRGFSGANVLTF
TRBV7-2	.	TRBJ2-7	TRBD2	TGTGCCAGCACCACTTACCAGCGGGGCTCCTACGAGCAGTACTTC	CASTTYQRGSYEQYF
TRBV5-1	once	TRBJ2-2	TRBD2	TGCGCCAGCAGCCCGGGGGGGCTTAACACCGGGGAGCTGTTTTTT	CASSPGGLNTGELFF
TRBV10-2	few	TRBJ1-1	.	TGCGCCAGCAGCCAGGGCCCTGAAGCTTTCTTT	CASSQGPEAFF
TRBV7-2	few	TRBJ1-2	.	TGTGCCAGCAGCTTAAGGACTGCCGGCTATGGCTACACCTTC	CASSLRTAGYGYTF
TRBV7-2	.	TRBJ1-4	.	TGTGCCAGCAGCTCCTCCCCTAATGAAAAACTGTTTTTT	CASSSSPNEKLFF
TRBV5-1	.	TRBJ2-2	.	TGCGCCAGCAGCTTGGTGTTAGGGGACACCGGGGAGCTGTTTTTT	CASSLVLGDTGELFF
TRBV5-1	.	TRBJ1-1	.	TGCGCCAGCAGCTTAGGAGACAGTTTCCCTGAAGCTTTCTTT	CASSLGDSFPEAFF
TRBV5-1	.	TRBJ2-1	.	TGCGCCAGCAGGGGACCCAGGGCGGGTGAGCAGTTCTTC	CASRGPRAGEQFF
TRBV19	.	TRBJ2-3	TRBD2	TGTGCCAGTAGTGAGCAGCGGGGGGCCGGAGATACGCAGTATTTT	CASSEQRGAGDTQYF
TRBV5-6	.	TRBJ2-7	TRBD1	TGTGCCAGCAGCCAGGAAATGGACAGGGGGCAGATCTACGAGCAGTACTTC	CASSQEMDRGQIYEQYF
TRBV5-4	.	TRBJ2-1	.	TGTGCCAGCAGCTTGGGATGGACAGACAACAATGAGCAGTTCTTC	CASSLGWTDNNEQFF
TRBV5-5	.	TRBJ1-1	.	TGTGCCAGCACCACCCTGGGGGGGAACACTGAAGCTTTCTTT	CASTTLGGNTEAFF
TRBV7-3	.	TRBJ2-2	TRBD1	TGTGCCAGCAGCTTATGGGACAGGGGGCGAAAAGGGGAGCTGTTTTTT	CASSLWDRGRKGELFF
TRBV14	.	TRBJ1-2	.	TGTGCCAGCAGCCAAGTGGAATTGGACTATGGCTACACCTTC	CASSQVELDYGYTF
TRBV18	.	TRBJ1-4	.	TGTGCCAGCTCACCCCGGGACAAAGCAACTAATGAAAAACTGTTTTTT	CASSPRDKATNEKLFF
TRBV29-1	few	TRBJ1-2	TRBD1	TGCAGCGTTGAAGACGCCGGGACAGGGGGCTTCGGTGGCTACACCTTC	CSVEDAGTGGFGGYTF
TRBV19	once	TRBJ1-2	.	TGTGCCAGCAGGGCCTCAGACAGCTATGGCTACACCTTC	CASRASDSYGYTF
TRBV4-2	.	TRBJ1-2	TRBD1	TGTGCCAGCAGCCAAGATGGGACAGGGGCGAATGGCTACACCTTC	CASSQDGTGANGYTF
TRBV4-1	.	TRBJ2-1	.	TGCGCCAGCAGCCAAGAGCCGCGACGAAACAATGAGCAGTTCTTC	CASSQEPRRNNEQFF